Each of the 27 T cell receptor beta chains below was sequenced from the same sample in a study of blood T cell repertoires in COVID-19. Sequencing used immunoSEQ multiplex PCR; TCRdb keeps in-frame clones, though not all of them. The sample contains under 250,000 clones, roughly 85% of which appear only once. Sequenced input: PBMCs or T cells enriched from blood (not recorded which). The receptors here all came from a woman aged 45-65 years with acute COVID-19.

The chain is built from TRBV18 and TRBJ1-2; 7 bases line up with TRBD1. The CDR3 extends over 15 amino acids. The V gene's germline CDR1 is KGHSH and CDR2 LQKENI. The V gene end was trimmed by 5 bases and the J gene end by 8 bases; junction bases not matched to a gene: 14. The CDR3 sequence is CASSTAITGVIGYTF. The DNA of the CDR3 is TGTGCCAGCTCAACAGCAATTACAGGGGTTATCGGCTACACCTTC.

The rearrangement uses TRBV23-1 and TRBJ1-2; TRBD1 matches 7 bases. TRBV23-1 is filed as an ORF, its function uncertain. After removal of 3 bases from V and 8 bases from J, the junction contained 6 bases not matched to a gene. The CDR3 has 13 amino acids. CDR3 in amino acids: CASSHPTGRGYTF. The CDR3 nucleotides are TGCGCCAGCAGTCACCCGACAGGGAGAGGCTACACCTTC.

The chain is built from TRBV28 and TRBJ2-5; D unresolved. The CDR3 sequence is 12 residues long. Trimming removed 7 bases from V and 0 bases from J, with 6 bases in between. Germline lookup yields CDR1 MDHEN and CDR2 SYDVKM. The CDR3, as DNA: TGTGCCAGCACCGGGTACCAAGAGACCCAGTACTTC. Its protein product is CASTGYQETQYF.

This rearrangement joins TRBV5-6 to TRBJ2-7; a weak D match, TRBD2 (6 bases). CDR1 and CDR2 from the germline V gene are SGHDT and YYEEEE. V lost 4 bases and J lost 3, with 14 bases in between. The CDR3 runs 14 residues. For the CDR3, the DNA is TGTGCCAGCAGCGGCGGGGCCTGGGGCTACGAGCAGTACTTC. It specifies CASSGGAWGYEQYF.

V gene TRBV7-9 combines with J gene TRBJ2-2; 9 bases align to TRBD2. Germline CDR1 reads SEHNR; CDR2 reads FQNEAQ (reference sequence). The length of the CDR3 is 17 residues. After removal of 2 bases from V and 4 bases from J, the junction contained 8 bases not matched to a gene. CDR3: CASSLPEAGGSTGELFF. The CDR3 DNA sequence: TGTGCCAGCAGCTTACCCGAGGCGGGGGGGTCCACCGGGGAGCTGTTTTTT.

This chain links TRBV3-1 (or the pseudogene TRBV3-2) with TRBJ1-2, with D maybe TRBD1 (6 bases). The CDR3 has 15 residues. The V gene lost 0 bases and the J gene lost 6 bases, with 14 bases spanning the gap. The V gene's germline CDR1 is LGHDT and CDR2 YNNKEL (reference sequence). The CDR3 here is CASSQEQGRIHGYTF. The CDR3 nucleotides read TGTGCCAGCAGCCAAGAACAGGGCAGAATCCATGGCTACACCTTC.

The chain recombines TRBV6-2 or TRBV6-3 with TRBJ1-2, with D possibly being TRBD1 (6 bases). Germline V gives CDR1 MNHEY, CDR2 SVGEGT. The CDR3 has 14 amino acids. V was clipped by 5 bases and J by 4 bases, with 14 bases between them. Written as DNA, the CDR3 is TGTGCCAGCAGTCTTGGGGACAAGGCCTATGGCTACACCTTC. Translated, it gives CASSLGDKAYGYTF.

This clone was detected a few times. The rearrangement joins TRBV5-1 to TRBJ1-6, with D perhaps matching TRBD1 (5 bases). The ends were cut back, 4 bases at V and 6 bases at J, with 14 bases in the middle. There are 15 residues in the CDR3. Germline CDR1 reads SGHRS; CDR2 reads YFSETQ. DNA for the CDR3: TGCGCCAGCAGCCCCCTCGGCAGGGCTAATTCACCCCTCCACTTT. Protein: CASSPLGRANSPLHF. The full variable domain, with the rest looked up from reference TRBV5-1 and TRBJ1-6, is KAGVTQTPRYLIKTRGQQVTLSCSPISGHRSVSWYQQTPGQGLQFLFEYFSETQRNKGNFPGRFSGRQFSNSRSEMNVSTLELGDSALYLCASSPLGRANSPLHFGNGTRLTVT.

This chain joins TRBV28 and TRBJ1-2; D unclear. Germline CDR1 and CDR2: MDHEN and SYDVKM. Trimming pared 5 bases from V and 4 bases from J, leaving 20 bases between. The CDR3 is 16 residues long. The CDR3 DNA sequence: TGTGCCAGCAGTCCTGACGCGGGCCCGTCCTCCTATGGCTACACCTTC. Its protein product is CASSPDAGPSSYGYTF.

This clone was seen a few times. J is TRBJ1-2 and V is TRBV7-9, with TRBD1 identical over 10 bases. Germline assignment: CDR1 SEHNR and CDR2 FQNEAQ (reference sequence). The length of the CDR3 is 18 residues. V lost 5 bases, J lost 4 bases, and 16 bases stayed unmatched. The CDR3 region is CASSDNPKTGGAGYGYTF. CDR3 DNA: TGTGCCAGCAGCGATAACCCAAAGACAGGGGGCGCAGGCTATGGCTACACCTTC.

The rearrangement links TRBV18 to TRBJ1-2; 7 bases match TRBD1. CDR1 is KGHSH and CDR2 is LQKENI in the germline V gene. V dropped 6 bases and J dropped 4; count of bases not matched to a gene: 5. CDR3 length: 13 residues. CDR3: CASSEGQPYGYTF. CDR3 DNA sequence: TGTGCCAGCTCCGAGGGACAGCCCTATGGCTACACCTTC. The whole variable domain, filled in from reference TRBV18 and TRBJ1-2, reads NAGVMQNPRHLVRRRGQEARLRCSPMKGHSHVYWYRQLPEEGLKFMVYLQKENIIDESGMPKERFSAEFPKEGPSILRIQQVVRGDSAAYFCASSEGQPYGYTFGSGTRLTVV.

The rearrangement joins TRBV6-6 to TRBJ2-5; 10 bases are a match to TRBD1. After removal of 9 bases from V and 5 bases from J, the junction contained 12 bases not matched to a gene. The CDR3 loop spans 15 amino acids. Looked up from germline, CDR1 is MNHNY and CDR2 is SVGAGI (reference sequence). The CDR3 here is CASRETGGLGETQYF. For the CDR3, the DNA is TGTGCCAGTCGGGAGACAGGGGGCTTGGGCGAGACCCAGTACTTC.

The V gene is TRBV5-1, the J gene TRBJ1-1, with 8 bases fitting TRBD1. Trimming removed 4 bases from V and 4 bases from J; junction bases left unmatched: 12. Per the germline V gene, CDR1 is SGHRS and CDR2 is YFSETQ. This CDR3 has 16 residues. As DNA, the CDR3 is TGCGCCAGCAGCCCCGACCTGGACAGGGACTTCACTGAAGCTTTCTTT. Residues: CASSPDLDRDFTEAFF. Filled out from reference TRBV5-1 and TRBJ1-1, the complete variable domain reads KAGVTQTPRYLIKTRGQQVTLSCSPISGHRSVSWYQQTPGQGLQFLFEYFSETQRNKGNFPGRFSGRQFSNSRSEMNVSTLELGDSALYLCASSPDLDRDFTEAFFGQGTRLTVV.

The chain carries TRBV7-2 and TRBJ1-2; perhaps TRBD1 as D (6 bases). With 6 bases removed from V and 1 base from J, the gap between germline ends came to 12 bases. The CDR3 is 14 amino acids. Germline V gene data show CDR1 as SGHTA and CDR2 as FQGNSA. The CDR3 here is CASRKGQSNYGYTF. DNA of the CDR3: TGTGCCAGCAGAAAAGGACAGAGTAACTATGGCTACACCTTC.

This chain links TRBV9 with TRBJ1-1; D is undetermined. Germline CDR1 is SGDLS and CDR2 is YYNGEE. V lost 1 base to trimming and J lost 1 base, with 8 bases between them. The CDR3 spans 14 residues. The chain's CDR3 is CASSVQVSNTEAFF. In nucleotides, the CDR3 is TGTGCCAGCAGCGTACAGGTCTCGAACACTGAAGCTTTCTTT.

This clone was observed once. The chain carries TRBV7-8 and TRBJ1-5; D is unresolved. Germline CDR1 is SGHVS and CDR2 is FQNEAQ. The CDR3 has 14 amino acids. V was trimmed by 2 bases and J by 5 bases, leaving 10 bases between them. The CDR3 region is CASSLSGTYQPQHF. CDR3 nucleotide sequence: TGTGCCAGCAGCTTATCAGGAACCTATCAGCCCCAGCATTTT. Combining the CDR3 with reference TRBV7-8 and TRBJ1-5 gives the whole variable domain GAGVSQSPRYKVAKRGQDVALRCDPISGHVSLFWYQQALGQGPEFLTYFQNEAQLDKSGLPSDRFFAERPEGSVSTLKIQRTQQEDSAVYLCASSLSGTYQPQHFGDGTRLSIL.

The rearrangement joins TRBV5-1 to TRBJ1-2; 9 bases line up with TRBD1. CDR1 and CDR2 from the germline V gene are SGHRS and YFSETQ. This CDR3 has 15 amino acids. V shed 3 bases, J shed 3 bases, and the junction held 6 bases outside the gene matches. This CDR3 reads CASSSGQGSYYGYTF. Written as DNA, the CDR3 is TGCGCCAGCAGCTCAGGACAGGGGTCTTACTATGGCTACACCTTC.

The rearrangement links TRBV30 to TRBJ2-3, with D tentatively TRBD1 (5 bases). From germline, CDR1 is GTSNPN and CDR2 SVGIG (reference sequence). The CDR3 is 13 amino acids. V gave up 2 bases and J gave up 7 bases, with 13 bases separating them. CDR3 DNA sequence: TGTGCCTGGAGTTATGGGGCAGGGAATACGCAGTATTTT. Amino acids: CAWSYGAGNTQYF.

The chain employs TRBV18 and TRBJ2-7; 9 bases fit TRBD1. The V gene's germline CDR1 is KGHSH and CDR2 LQKENI. With 3 bases clipped from V and 1 base from J, the junction kept 13 bases outside the gene matches. This CDR3 region has 18 residues. The CDR3 region is CASSPGQGFSGASYEQYF. CDR3 nucleotides: TGTGCCAGCTCACCCGGACAGGGGTTCTCCGGGGCGTCCTACGAGCAGTACTTC.

The CDR3 region has the DNA TGTGCCAGCAGCTCGGAGGGTGGCACCGGGGAGCTGTTTTTT. Encoded protein: CASSSEGGTGELFF. The chain is built from TRBV11-3 and TRBJ2-2; tentatively, D is TRBD2 (6 bases). This CDR3 is 14 amino acids long. V lost 4 bases to trimming and J lost 4 bases, with 10 bases between them. Germline CDR1 and CDR2: SGHNT and YENEEA.

The CDR3 DNA sequence: TGTGCCAGCAGTGGATTTGGAGGGATGAACACTGAAGCTTTCTTT. Residues: CASSGFGGMNTEAFF. This chain links TRBV2 with TRBJ1-1, with D unresolved. Germline CDR1 SNHLY, CDR2 FYNNEI. This CDR3 contains 15 residues. Between the trimmed V and J ends, which lost 4 bases and 0 bases, there was a span of 12 bases.

V usage is TRBV5-4 and J usage is TRBJ2-5; the match to TRBD2 covers 10 bases. J gave up 5 bases and V 5 bases, and 15 bases lay outside the gene matches. Germline V lookup: CDR1 SGHNT, CDR2 YYREEE (reference sequence). CDR3 length equals 17 residues. The CDR3 DNA reads TGTGCCAGCAGTCGCCCTGGCAGCGGGGGGGCCGGCGAGACCCAGTACTTC. Protein: CASSRPGSGGAGETQYF.

The chain has TRBV5-4 and TRBJ2-3, with D possibly matching TRBD2 (6 bases). CDR3 length: 17 amino acids. Germline CDR1 is SGHNT and CDR2 is YYREEE (reference sequence). V lost 1 base, J lost 2 bases, and 17 bases lay in between. Written as DNA, the CDR3 is TGTGCCAGCAGCTTGACCCCTCCGGGACTCCACACAGATACGCAGTATTTT. Translated, it gives CASSLTPPGLHTDTQYF.

The CDR3 is CASSKPGTVPGELFF. Written as DNA, the CDR3 is TGTGCCAGCAGCAAACCCGGGACAGTACCCGGGGAGCTGTTTTTT. This chain connects TRBV7-9 to TRBJ2-2; 7 bases align to TRBD1. The CDR3 is 15 residues long. Germline values: CDR1 SEHNR, CDR2 FQNEAQ (reference sequence). The V segment lost 5 bases and the J segment 6 bases; nucleotides outside the gene matches: 9.

CDR3 nucleotide sequence: TGTGCCAGCAGTTTAGCCAGGAACTATGGCTACACCTTC. Translation gives CASSLARNYGYTF. The chain carries TRBV27 and TRBJ1-2; the D is unclear. The V gene lost 2 bases and the J gene lost 2 bases, with 6 bases spanning the gap. The CDR3 spans 13 residues. Germline V gene lookup returns CDR1 MNHEY and CDR2 SMNVEV (reference sequence).

The V and J genes are TRBV19 and TRBJ1-1; TRBD1 might be the D (5 bases). Germline V lookup: CDR1 LNHDA, CDR2 SQIVND (reference sequence). This CDR3 is built from 14 residues. V was pared by 4 bases and J by 2 bases, with 11 bases between. The CDR3 region has the DNA TGTGCCAGTAGTAAGGACAACCCCAACACTGAAGCTTTCTTT. Translating gives CASSKDNPNTEAFF.

The chain combines TRBV18 with TRBJ1-5; D is possibly TRBD1 (6 bases). The ends were cut back, 3 bases at V and 1 base at J, with 13 bases in the middle. CDR1 is KGHSH, CDR2 LQKENI, per germline. There are 16 residues in the CDR3. DNA for the CDR3: TGTGCCAGCTCACCCGCCGGGGGGCGAAGCAATCAGCCCCAGCATTTT. Translating gives CASSPAGGRSNQPQHF. Filled out from reference TRBV18 and TRBJ1-5, the complete variable domain reads NAGVMQNPRHLVRRRGQEARLRCSPMKGHSHVYWYRQLPEEGLKFMVYLQKENIIDESGMPKERFSAEFPKEGPSILRIQQVVRGDSAAYFCASSPAGGRSNQPQHFGDGTRLSIL.